The rows below give T cell receptor beta chains drawn from one sample of a study of T cell repertoires in cytomegalovirus infection. TCRdb passed the reads through MiXCR, listing each CDR3 protein once. The data show approximately 730,000 distinct CDR3 sequences, roughly 30% seen once. These receptors lack a known antigen. The sample consisted of cultured PBMCs, taken from culture after CMV antigen stimulation. The receptor source for this set is a human donor in good health (CMV status not recorded). Some clones in this sample may be carry-over from other donors' samples. CDR3s include the opening cysteine and the closing phenylalanine or tryptophan. D genes are given only for firm matches. Rows give clone size only sometimes, using once, few, many, or a class for an expanded clone.

>TRBV12-3/TRBV12-4|.|TRBJ2-3|few
CASSPTDRVTDTQYF
TGTGCCAGCAGTCCCACCGACAGAGTCACAGATACGCAGTATTTT
>TRBV5-1|.|TRBJ2-7|.
CASSLTSTPTYEQYF
TGCGCCAGCAGCTTGACTTCGACACCCACCTACGAGCAGTACTTC
>TRBV7-2|.|TRBJ2-1|many
CASSLSGLTYNEQFF
TGTGCCAGCAGCTTAAGTGGACTAACCTACAATGAGCAGTTCTTC
>TRBV12-3/TRBV12-4|.|TRBJ2-5|.
CASMGKGNQETQYF
TGTGCCAGCATGGGGAAGGGTAATCAAGAGACCCAGTACTTC
>TRBV7-6|.|TRBJ1-3|.
CASSLALAGFGNTIYF
TGTGCCAGCAGCTTAGCTCTGGCCGGGTTCGGAAACACCATATATTTT
>TRBV4-1|TRBD1|TRBJ1-5|.
CASSQEDRAIQPQHF
TGCGCCAGCAGCCAAGAGGACAGGGCTATCCAGCCCCAGCATTTT
>TRBV4-2|TRBD1|TRBJ2-2|few
CASTHRGLGTGELFF
TGTGCCAGCACCCACAGGGGGTTAGGCACCGGGGAGCTGTTTTTT
>TRBV4-2|.|TRBJ1-1|.
CASSQNPGLRINTEAFF
TGTGCCAGCAGCCAAAACCCGGGACTCAGAATCAACACTGAAGCTTTCTTT
>TRBV7-2|TRBD2|TRBJ2-3|few
CASSLVLGGSGGTDTQYF
TGTGCCAGCAGCTTAGTCCTCGGGGGTAGCGGGGGCACAGATACGCAGTATTTT
>TRBV12-3/TRBV12-4|TRBD1|TRBJ1-4|.
CASTSGGGQKLFF
TGTGCCAGCACCTCAGGGGGAGGGCAAAAACTGTTTTTT
>TRBV10-2|TRBD2|TRBJ2-1|.
CASTGLDNEQFF
TGCGCCAGCACCGGACTAGACAATGAGCAGTTCTTC
>TRBV12-3/TRBV12-4|TRBD1|TRBJ1-1|few
CASRKQGHHEAFF
TGTGCCAGCAGAAAACAGGGGCACCACGAAGCTTTCTTT
>TRBV12-3/TRBV12-4|.|TRBJ2-1|once
CASSPGFYEQFF
TGTGCCAGCAGTCCCGGGTTCTATGAGCAGTTCTTC
>TRBV2|TRBD2|TRBJ2-1|few
CASSARTSGIHNEQFF
TGTGCCAGCAGCGCCCGGACTAGCGGGATTCACAATGAGCAGTTCTTC
>TRBV7-2|.|TRBJ1-2|many
CASSFDRSYGYTF
TGTGCCAGCAGCTTCGACAGAAGCTATGGCTACACCTTC
>TRBV7-6|TRBD1|TRBJ2-7|.
CATTLRDREGPYEQYF
TGTGCCACCACCCTCCGGGACAGGGAGGGACCCTACGAGCAGTACTTC
>TRBV7-8|TRBD2|TRBJ2-3|few
CASSLVLAGGGINTQYF
TGTGCCAGCAGCTTAGTCCTAGCGGGAGGGGGTATAAATACGCAGTATTTT
>TRBV7-9|TRBD1|TRBJ1-1|many
CASSTGGATEAFF
TGTGCCAGCAGCACAGGGGGGGCTACTGAAGCTTTCTTT
>TRBV12-3/TRBV12-4|.|TRBJ1-2|.
CASSSHTYGYTF
TGTGCCAGCAGTTCGCACACCTATGGCTACACCTTC
>TRBV7-2|TRBD1|TRBJ1-2|few
CASSTRQGVNYGYTF
TGTGCCAGCAGCACCCGACAGGGGGTAAATTATGGCTACACCTTC
>TRBV6-2/TRBV6-3|.|TRBJ2-1|.
CASFRQGLNEQFF
TGTGCCAGCTTTAGGCAGGGCCTAAATGAGCAGTTCTTC
>TRBV4-1|.|TRBJ2-1|few
CASTLSGIIDEQFF
TGCGCCAGCACCCTATCGGGGATAATCGATGAGCAGTTCTTC
>TRBV10-3|TRBD2|TRBJ2-3|.
CAISDTTSGADTQYF
TGTGCCATCAGTGACACGACTAGCGGGGCAGATACGCAGTATTTT